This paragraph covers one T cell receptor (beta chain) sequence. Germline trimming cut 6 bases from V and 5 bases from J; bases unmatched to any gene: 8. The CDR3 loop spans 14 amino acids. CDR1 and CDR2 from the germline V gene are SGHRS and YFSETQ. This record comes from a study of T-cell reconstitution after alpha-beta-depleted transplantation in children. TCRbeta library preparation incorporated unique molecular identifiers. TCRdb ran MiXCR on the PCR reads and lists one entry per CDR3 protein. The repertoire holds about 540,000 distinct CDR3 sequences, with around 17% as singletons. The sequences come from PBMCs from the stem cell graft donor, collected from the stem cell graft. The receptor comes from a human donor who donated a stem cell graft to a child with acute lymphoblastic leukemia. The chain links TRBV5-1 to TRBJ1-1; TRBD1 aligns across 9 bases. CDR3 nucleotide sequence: TGCGCCAGCAAAATTTTGGACAGGGGAACTGAAGCTTTCTTT. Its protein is CASKILDRGTEAFF. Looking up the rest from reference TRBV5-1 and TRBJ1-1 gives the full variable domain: KAGVTQTPRYLIKTRGQQVTLSCSPISGHRSVSWYQQTPGQGLQFLFEYFSETQRNKGNFPGRFSGRQFSNSRSEMNVSTLELGDSALYLCASKILDRGTEAFFGQGTRLTVV.